In its sample, the clone carrying this T cell receptor (beta chain) was seen many times. The antigen is not known. TCRdb called the 5' RACE reads again in MiXCR, with one record for every CDR3 protein. The table shows about 100,000 distinct CDR3 sequences, with around 4.3% occurring only once. The data stem from a study of spatial heterogeneity in lung cancer. The study, taken as a whole, reports: Counts that tracked tumor mutation counts were those of expanded intratumoral alpha and beta TCRs.

The CDR3 runs 16 residues. V trimming: 0 bases; J trimming: 7 bases; junction bases outside the gene matches: 9. The V gene's germline CDR1 is SGHTA and CDR2 FQGNSA. The time point is: sample taken at primary tumor resection. The sequences come from lung tumor tissue, collected at surgery. This sequence joins TRBV7-2 and TRBJ2-1; 7 nucleotides match TRBD1. This sequence originates from a male donor with early-stage non-small cell lung cancer. In nucleotides, the CDR3 is TGTGCCAGCAGCTTAGCCACAGGGGCTCTCCTAAATGAGCAGTTCTTC. It specifies CASSLATGALLNEQFF.